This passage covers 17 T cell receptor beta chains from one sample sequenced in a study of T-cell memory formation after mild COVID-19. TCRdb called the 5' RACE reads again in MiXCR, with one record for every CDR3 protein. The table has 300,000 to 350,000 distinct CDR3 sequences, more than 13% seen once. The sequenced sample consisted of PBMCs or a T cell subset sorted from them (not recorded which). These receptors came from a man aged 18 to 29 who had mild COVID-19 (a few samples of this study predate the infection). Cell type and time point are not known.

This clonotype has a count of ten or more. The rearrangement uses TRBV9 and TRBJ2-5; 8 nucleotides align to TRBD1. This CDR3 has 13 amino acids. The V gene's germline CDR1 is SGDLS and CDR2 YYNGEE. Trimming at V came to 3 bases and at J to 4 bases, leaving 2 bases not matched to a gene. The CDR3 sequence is CASSGTGRETQYF. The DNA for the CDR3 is TGTGCCAGCAGCGGGACAGGGCGAGAGACCCAGTACTTC.

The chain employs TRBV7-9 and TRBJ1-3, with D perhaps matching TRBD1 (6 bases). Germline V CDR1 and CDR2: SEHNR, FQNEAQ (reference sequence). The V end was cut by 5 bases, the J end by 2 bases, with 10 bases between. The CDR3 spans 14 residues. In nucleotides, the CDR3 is TGTGCCAGCAGCCAAAACAGGGCTGGAAACACCATATATTTT. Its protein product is CASSQNRAGNTIYF.

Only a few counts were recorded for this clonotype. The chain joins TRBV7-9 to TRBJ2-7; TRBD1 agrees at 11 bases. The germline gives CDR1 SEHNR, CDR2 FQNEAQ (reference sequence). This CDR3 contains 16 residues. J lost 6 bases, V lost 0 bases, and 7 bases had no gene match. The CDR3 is CASSLALGQGAREQYF. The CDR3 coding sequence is TGTGCCAGCAGCTTAGCGTTAGGACAGGGGGCGCGCGAGCAGTACTTC.

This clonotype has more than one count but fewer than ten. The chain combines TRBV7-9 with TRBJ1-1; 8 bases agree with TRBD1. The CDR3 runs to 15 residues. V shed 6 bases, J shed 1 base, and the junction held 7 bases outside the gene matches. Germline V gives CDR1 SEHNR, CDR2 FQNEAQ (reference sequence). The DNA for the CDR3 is TGTGCCAGCAGGAGTCCCGGGACAGGGAACACTGAAGCTTTCTTT. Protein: CASRSPGTGNTEAFF.

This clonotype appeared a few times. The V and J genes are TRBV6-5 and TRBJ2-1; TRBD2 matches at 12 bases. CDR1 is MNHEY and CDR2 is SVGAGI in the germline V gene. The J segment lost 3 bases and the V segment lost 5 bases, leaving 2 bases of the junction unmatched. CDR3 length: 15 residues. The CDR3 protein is CASSRLAGDYNEQFF. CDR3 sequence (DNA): TGTGCCAGCAGTAGACTAGCGGGAGACTACAATGAGCAGTTCTTC.

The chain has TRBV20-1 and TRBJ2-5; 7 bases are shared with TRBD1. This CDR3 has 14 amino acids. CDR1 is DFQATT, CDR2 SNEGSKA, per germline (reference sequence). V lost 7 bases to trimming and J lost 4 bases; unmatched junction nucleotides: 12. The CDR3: CSGLWGRGPETQYF. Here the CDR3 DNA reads TGCAGTGGGCTCTGGGGAAGGGGGCCAGAGACCCAGTACTTC.

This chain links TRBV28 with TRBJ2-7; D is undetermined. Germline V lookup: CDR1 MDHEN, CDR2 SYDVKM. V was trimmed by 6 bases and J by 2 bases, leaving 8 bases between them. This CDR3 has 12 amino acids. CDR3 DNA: TGTGCCAGCAGCAACAGACCCTACGAGCAGTACTTC. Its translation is CASSNRPYEQYF.

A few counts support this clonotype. The CDR3: CASKVGRETQYF. The CDR3 DNA reads as TGTGCCAGCAAGGTCGGGCGGGAGACCCAGTACTTC. The rearrangement joins TRBV2 to TRBJ2-5; the D is unclear. Germline V gives CDR1 SNHLY, CDR2 FYNNEI. The length of the CDR3 is 12 residues. Trimming pared 7 bases from V and 5 bases from J, leaving 11 bases between.

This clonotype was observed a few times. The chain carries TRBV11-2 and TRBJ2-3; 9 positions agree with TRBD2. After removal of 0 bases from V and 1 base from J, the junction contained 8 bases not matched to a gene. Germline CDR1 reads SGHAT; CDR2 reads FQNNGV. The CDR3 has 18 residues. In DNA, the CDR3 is TGTGCCAGCAGCTTAGAGTTGGCGGGGGGGCGGGGCACAGATACGCAGTATTTT. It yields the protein CASSLELAGGRGTDTQYF.

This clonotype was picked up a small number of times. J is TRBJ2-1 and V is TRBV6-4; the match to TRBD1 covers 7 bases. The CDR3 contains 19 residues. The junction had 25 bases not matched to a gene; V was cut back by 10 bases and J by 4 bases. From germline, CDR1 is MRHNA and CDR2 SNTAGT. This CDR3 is CATTTLGTANFSPYNEQFF. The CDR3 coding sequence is TGTGCCACTACAACCCTTGGGACAGCCAATTTTAGTCCGTACAATGAGCAGTTCTTC.

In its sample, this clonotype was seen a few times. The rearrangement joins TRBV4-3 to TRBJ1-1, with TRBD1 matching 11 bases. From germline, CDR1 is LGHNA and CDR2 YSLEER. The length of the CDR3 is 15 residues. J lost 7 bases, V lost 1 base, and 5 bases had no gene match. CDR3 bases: TGCGCCAGCAGCCAAGGGACAGGGGGCTTGGATGAAGCTTTCTTT. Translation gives CASSQGTGGLDEAFF.

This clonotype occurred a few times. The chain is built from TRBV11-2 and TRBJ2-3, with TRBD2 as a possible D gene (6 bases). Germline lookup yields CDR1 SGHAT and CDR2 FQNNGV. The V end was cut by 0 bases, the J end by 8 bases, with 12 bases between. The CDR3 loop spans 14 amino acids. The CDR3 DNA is TGTGCCAGCAGCTTAGATGCGGGGTCTCTTACGCAGTATTTT. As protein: CASSLDAGSLTQYF. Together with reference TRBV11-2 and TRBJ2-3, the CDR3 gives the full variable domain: EAGVAQSPRYKIIEKRQSVAFWCNPISGHATLYWYQQILGQGPKLLIQFQNNGVVDDSQLPKDRFSAERLKGVDSTLKIQPAKLEDSAVYLCASSLDAGSLTQYFGPGTRLTVL.

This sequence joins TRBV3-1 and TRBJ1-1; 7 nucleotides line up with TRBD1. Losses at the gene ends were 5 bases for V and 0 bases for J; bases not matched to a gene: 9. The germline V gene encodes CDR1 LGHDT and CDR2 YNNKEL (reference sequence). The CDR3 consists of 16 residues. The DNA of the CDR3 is TGTGCCAGCAGCTCGGAGACAGGGACTATGAACACTGAAGCTTTCTTT. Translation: CASSSETGTMNTEAFF.

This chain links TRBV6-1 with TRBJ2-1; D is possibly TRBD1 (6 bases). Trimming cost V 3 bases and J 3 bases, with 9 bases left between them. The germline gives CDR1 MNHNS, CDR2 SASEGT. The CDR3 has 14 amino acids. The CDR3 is CASSDRGGYNEQFF. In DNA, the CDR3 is TGTGCCAGCAGTGACAGAGGGGGCTACAATGAGCAGTTCTTC.

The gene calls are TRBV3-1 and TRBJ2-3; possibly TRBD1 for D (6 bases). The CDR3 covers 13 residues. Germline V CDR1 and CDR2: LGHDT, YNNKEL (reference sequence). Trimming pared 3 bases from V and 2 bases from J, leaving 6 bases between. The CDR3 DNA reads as TGTGCCAGCAGCCAGGGGGCCACAGATACGCAGTATTTT. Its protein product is CASSQGATDTQYF.

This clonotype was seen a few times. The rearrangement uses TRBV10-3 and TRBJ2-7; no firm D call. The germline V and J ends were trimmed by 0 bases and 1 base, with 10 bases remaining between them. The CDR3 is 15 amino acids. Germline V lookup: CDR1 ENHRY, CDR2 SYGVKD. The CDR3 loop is CAISESNGRSYEQYV. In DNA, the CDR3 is TGTGCCATCAGTGAGTCGAATGGCAGATCCTACGAGCAGTACGTC.

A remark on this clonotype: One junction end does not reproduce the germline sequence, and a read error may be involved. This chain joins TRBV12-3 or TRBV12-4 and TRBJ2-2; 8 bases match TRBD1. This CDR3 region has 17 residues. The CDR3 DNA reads TGTGCCAGCAGTTTAGGGGGTCACAGGGGGAGCGCCGGGGATCTGTTTTTT. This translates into CASSLGGHRGSAGDLFF.